The 19 T cell receptor beta chains below all came from one sample that was sequenced in a study of blood T cell repertoires in COVID-19. Only in-frame clones appear in the TCRdb table, and some are missing; sequencing was by immunoSEQ multiplex PCR. The repertoire holds tens of thousands of clones, with about four fifths as singletons. Sequenced sample: peripheral blood. The receptors derive from a human donor in a cohort sampled during active COVID-19.

This chain uses TRBV28 with TRBJ2-7; D not certain. CDR3 length: 12 residues. V lost 2 bases, J lost 6 bases, and 8 bases lay in between. Looked up from germline, CDR1 is MDHEN and CDR2 is SYDVKM. The CDR3 spells CASSLLASEQYF. CDR3 coding DNA: TGTGCCAGCAGTTTACTCGCGTCCGAGCAGTACTTC.

The chain has TRBV19 and TRBJ2-7, with TRBD2 matching 12 bases. The length of the CDR3 is 16 residues. Germline CDR1 reads LNHDA; CDR2 reads SQIVND (reference sequence). Trimming removed 5 bases from V and 0 bases from J; junction bases left unmatched: 5. The DNA for the CDR3 is TGTGCCAGTAGTGGAGCGACTAGCGGGGGCTCCTACGAGCAGTACTTC. Amino acids: CASSGATSGGSYEQYF. Full variable domain (missing parts from reference TRBV19 and TRBJ2-7): DGGITQSPKYLFRKEGQNVTLSCEQNLNHDAMYWYRQDPGQGLRLIYYSQIVNDFQKGDIAEGYSVSREKKESFPLTVTSAQKNPTAFYLCASSGATSGGSYEQYFGPGTRLTVT.

In nucleotides, the CDR3 is TGTGCCAGCAGCCAAGAATCCAGGGCCGCAAACACCATATATTTT. Translated, it gives CASSQESRAANTIYF. V and J are TRBV3-1 (or the pseudogene TRBV3-2) and TRBJ1-3; D is perhaps TRBD1 (5 bases). Germline CDR1 is LGHDT and CDR2 is YNNKEL (reference sequence). Trimming shortened V by 0 bases and J by 6 bases, and 12 bases separated the two germline ends. This CDR3 is 15 amino acids long.

There are a few counts of this clone. The chain carries TRBV19 and TRBJ2-5; 14 nucleotides align to TRBD2. After removal of 4 bases from V and 2 bases from J, the junction contained 12 bases not matched to a gene. This CDR3 comprises 19 residues. The germline V gene has CDR1 LNHDA and CDR2 SQIVND (reference sequence). The CDR3 nucleotides are TGTGCCAGTAGTAGATCCGGGACTAGCGGGAGTCCTCGTCAAGAGACCCAGTACTTC. Its protein is CASSRSGTSGSPRQETQYF.

This chain links TRBV19 with TRBJ2-5; TRBD2 is a possible D gene (5 bases). The ends were cut back, 2 bases at V and 5 bases at J, with 9 bases in the middle. Germline loops: CDR1 LNHDA, CDR2 SQIVND (reference sequence). The CDR3 covers 13 residues. CDR3 sequence reads: CASSINWEETQYF. In nucleotides, the CDR3 is TGTGCCAGTAGTATAAATTGGGAGGAGACCCAGTACTTC.

The chain is built from TRBV7-9 and TRBJ2-7; 8 nucleotides line up with TRBD2. CDR3 length equals 14 residues. The trim removed 5 bases at V and 5 bases at J, leaving 8 bases unmatched. The germline V gene has CDR1 SEHNR and CDR2 FQNEAQ (reference sequence). Here the CDR3 DNA reads TGTGCCAGCAGCCGTTCGGGGGGGCGCGACGAGCAGTACTTC. It codes for CASSRSGGRDEQYF.

The J gene is TRBJ2-7, the V gene TRBV18, with D perhaps TRBD2 (6 bases). The germline CDR1 and CDR2 sequences are KGHSH and LQKENI. Deletions cut 4 bases from V and 5 bases from J, with 12 bases between. The CDR3 has 13 residues. The CDR3: CASSRGGEDEQYF. CDR3 nucleotide sequence: TGTGCCAGCTCACGGGGCGGGGAGGACGAGCAGTACTTC.

The rearrangement uses TRBV3-1 (or the pseudogene TRBV3-2) and TRBJ2-3, with D perhaps matching TRBD1 (5 bases). V was clipped by 5 bases and J by 6 bases, with 12 bases between them. The CDR3 consists of 13 residues. Per germline, CDR1 LGHDT and CDR2 YNNKEL (reference sequence). Written as DNA, the CDR3 is TGTGCCAGCAGCTCGCTAAGGGGCGATACGCAGTATTTT. Translating it yields CASSSLRGDTQYF.

The rearrangement joins TRBV3-1 (or the pseudogene TRBV3-2) to TRBJ1-4; D call uncertain. Germline V CDR1 and CDR2: LGHDT, YNNKEL (reference sequence). The CDR3 runs to 15 residues. The V and J ends lost 2 bases and 7 bases respectively, with 14 bases between them. This CDR3 is CASSQFPIRGEKLFF. The CDR3 DNA follows: TGTGCCAGCAGCCAATTTCCCATCCGGGGTGAAAAACTGTTTTTT.

The chain links TRBV19 to TRBJ2-2, with D maybe TRBD1 (6 bases). V was shortened by 2 bases and J by 1 base, with 8 bases between the two germline ends. CDR1 is LNHDA, CDR2 SQIVND, per germline (reference sequence). The CDR3 is 15 amino acids. CDR3 DNA: TGTGCCAGTAGTATACCCAGGGGGAACACCGGGGAGCTGTTTTTT. Residues: CASSIPRGNTGELFF.

The V call is TRBV14, the J call TRBJ1-2, with D maybe TRBD1 (6 bases). The V gene's germline CDR1 is SGHDN and CDR2 FVKESK. V was cut by 1 base and J by 8 bases, with 23 bases left in between. This CDR3 has 17 residues. CDR3 sequence: CASSQAPHRVESEGYTF. As DNA, the CDR3 is TGTGCCAGCAGCCAAGCACCTCACAGGGTCGAATCGGAAGGCTACACCTTC.

This clone was observed a few times. The chain couples TRBV10-3 to TRBJ1-5, with 7 bases lining up with TRBD1. With 4 bases clipped from V and 2 bases from J, the junction kept 5 bases outside the gene matches. Per germline, CDR1 ENHRY and CDR2 SYGVKD. The CDR3 has 15 residues. CDR3 amino acids: CAISGTGTGNQPQHF. The DNA for the CDR3 is TGTGCCATCAGTGGGACCGGGACAGGCAATCAGCCCCAGCATTTT.

The chain carries TRBV11-3 and TRBJ2-1, with TRBD2 identical over 12 bases. The CDR3 consists of 16 residues. Germline CDR1 reads SGHNT; CDR2 reads YENEEA. Trimming at V came to 5 bases and at J to 7 bases, leaving 9 bases not matched to a gene. Written as DNA, the CDR3 is TGTGCCAGCAGCCCCCGGACTAGCGGGAAAAAAAATGAGCAGTTCTTC. Its translation is CASSPRTSGKKNEQFF. Full variable domain (missing parts from reference TRBV11-3 and TRBJ2-1): EAGVVQSPRYKIIEKKQPVAFWCNPISGHNTLYWYLQNLGQGPELLIRYENEEAVDDSQLPKDRFSAERLKGVDSTLKIQPAELGDSAVYLCASSPRTSGKKNEQFFGPGTRLTVL.

The gene calls are TRBV10-3 and TRBJ2-2; possible D gene TRBD1, 6 bases. Germline V gives CDR1 ENHRY, CDR2 SYGVKD. This CDR3 spans 15 amino acids. The V end lost 2 bases, the J end lost 5 bases, and 12 bases lay between the germline ends. CDR3 amino acids: CAISEQGQGTGELFF. CDR3 sequence (DNA): TGTGCCATCAGTGAGCAGGGGCAGGGGACCGGGGAGCTGTTTTTT.

This chain connects TRBV7-9 to TRBJ2-5; 11 bases line up with TRBD2. The CDR3 is made up of 17 amino acids. V trimming: 5 bases; J trimming: 4 bases; junction bases outside the gene matches: 12. Germline CDR1 and CDR2: SEHNR and FQNEAQ (reference sequence). CDR3 in DNA: TGTGCCAGCAGCCGAGGGACTAGCGGTGCCCTGGGAGAGACCCAGTACTTC. Protein: CASSRGTSGALGETQYF.

This chain joins TRBV11-2 and TRBJ1-2; D unresolved. Trimming shortened V by 1 base and J by 4 bases, and 7 bases separated the two germline ends. Germline V CDR1 and CDR2: SGHAT, FQNNGV. There are 13 residues in the CDR3. CDR3 in DNA: TGTGCCAGCAGCTTAGGGGAGTTCTATGGCTACACCTTC. Protein sequence: CASSLGEFYGYTF. Based on the CDR3 plus reference TRBV11-2 and TRBJ1-2, the full variable domain is EAGVAQSPRYKIIEKRQSVAFWCNPISGHATLYWYQQILGQGPKLLIQFQNNGVVDDSQLPKDRFSAERLKGVDSTLKIQPAKLEDSAVYLCASSLGEFYGYTFGSGTRLTVV.

This clone was observed once. V gene TRBV28 combines with J gene TRBJ2-3; no definite D call. V shed 2 bases and J shed 0 bases, with 6 bases lying between them. The CDR3 sequence is 14 residues long. CDR1 and CDR2 from the germline V gene are MDHEN and SYDVKM. For the CDR3, the DNA is TGTGCCAGCAGTTTAGCGGTTAGCACAGATACGCAGTATTTT. Its translation is CASSLAVSTDTQYF. Looking up the rest from reference TRBV28 and TRBJ2-3 gives the full variable domain: DVKVTQSSRYLVKRTGEKVFLECVQDMDHENMFWYRQDPGLGLRLIYFSYDVKMKEKGDIPEGYSVSREKKERFSLILESASTNQTSMYLCASSLAVSTDTQYFGPGTRLTVL.

The chain joins TRBV6-2 or TRBV6-3 to TRBJ2-3; 9 positions match TRBD2. The V gene end was trimmed by 2 bases and the J gene end by 3 bases; junction bases not matched to a gene: 3. CDR1 MNHEY and CDR2 SVGEGT come from the germline V gene. The CDR3 contains 15 residues. This CDR3 reads CASSYMLAGTDTQYF. CDR3 bases: TGTGCCAGCAGTTACATGCTAGCGGGGACAGATACGCAGTATTTT.

The chain has TRBV18 and TRBJ1-2, with D perhaps TRBD1 (5 bases). CDR1 and CDR2 from the germline V gene are KGHSH and LQKENI. This CDR3 is 15 amino acids long. V lost 2 bases to trimming and J lost 2 bases, with 12 bases between them. The CDR3 here is CASSPSEGRNYGYTF. CDR3 coding DNA: TGTGCCAGCTCACCATCGGAGGGGCGGAACTATGGCTACACCTTC.